This T cell receptor beta chain was recorded in a study of blood T cell repertoires in COVID-19 (dated by TCRdb to about 2020). In the study overall: The collaborator samples originated in the United States, Italy and Spain and spanned the acute and convalescent phases of COVID-19. The samples were drawn from two sources: the first 160 participants of the ongoing ImmuneRACE study, and 950 to 1,500 subjects contributed by 6 global collaborators. The material from the prospective study consisted of cDNA or gDNA derived from T cells, B-cell-depleted T cells, or PBMCs. HLA class I and class II types, where available, came from metadata supplied by the sample provider rather than from assay-based typing. A de-identified subject ID, COVID-19 status, age in years and sex were almost always included in the sample metadata. Subjects who had been exposed to COVID-19, were actively infected with it, or had recovered from it provided the deeply sampled blood TCRbeta repertoires that made up the dataset. The repertoires were released in a freely available public database meant as a resource for research on the immune response to SARS-CoV-2. The full study reports these points: Clinical and demographic metadata were provided uncurated, with the amount varying by source and participant.

Concerning this clone itself: It has no known antigen specificity. No base quality information exists; no much larger clone differs at one position.

TCRbeta CDR3 regions were amplified from genomic DNA by means of the immunoSEQ Assay, a bias-controlled multiplex PCR. The authors' pipeline ran thus. The number of nucleated cells in each sample was estimated by amplification of reference gene primers within the assay. To quantify the absolute abundance of each unique TCRbeta CDR3 rearrangement, sequence reads were collapsed and filtered. For each sample, productive Simpson clonality was calculated as the square root of Simpson's diversity index across productive rearrangements. This is the immuneACCESS table as TCRdb keeps it, with only in-frame sequences that have V and J called. A part of the clones is gone; compared with another copy, unresolved V genes explain less than half, and the rest is unexplained. V and J calls and clone size follow that table, whereas D and trimming were derived from the DNA. For this sample there are around 250,000 clones; approximately 84% appear just once. Of the sample, approximately 1.9% is held by the ten largest clones.

Looking up the germline V gene yields CDR1 SGHNT and CDR2 YENEEA. Inclusive of the bounding cysteine and phenylalanine, the CDR3 is 13 residues long. The DNA shown is the 39-base CDR3, in frame from base 1. Trimming at the junction amounts to 5 bases on V and 4 bases on J, and the germline ends lie 11 bases apart. Collaborating institutions collected whole blood in K2EDTA tubes following their own protocols. For TCRbeta analysis, collaborators shipped samples in one of three forms: frozen whole blood, isolated PBMCs, or DNA extracted from either of those sample types. This chain joins TRBV11-3 to TRBJ1-1, with no confidently assigned D gene. This receptor was taken from a woman aged 80 or over with acute or convalescent COVID-19. The sequencing sample was made of peripheral blood. The CDR3 reads as follows: CASSPRGATEAFF. The nucleotides read TGTGCCAGCAGCCCGCGGGGTGCCACTGAAGCTTTCTTT. Reference TRBV11-3 and TRBJ1-1 genes cover what lies past the CDR3, so the full variable domain is EAGVVQSPRYKIIEKKQPVAFWCNPISGHNTLYWYLQNLGQGPELLIRYENEEAVDDSQLPKDRFSAERLKGVDSTLKIQPAELGDSAVYLCASSPRGATEAFFGQGTRLTVV.